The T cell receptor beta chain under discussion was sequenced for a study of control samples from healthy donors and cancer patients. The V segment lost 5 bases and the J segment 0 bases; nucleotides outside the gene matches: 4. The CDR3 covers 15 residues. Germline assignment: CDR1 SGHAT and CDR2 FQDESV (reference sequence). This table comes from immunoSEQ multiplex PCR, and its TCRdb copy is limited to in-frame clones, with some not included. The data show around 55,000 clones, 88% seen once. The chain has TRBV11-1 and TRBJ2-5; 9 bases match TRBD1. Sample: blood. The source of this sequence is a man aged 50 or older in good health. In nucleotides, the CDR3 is TGTGCCAGCAGCCCCAGGGACAGGGACCAAGAGACCCAGTACTTC. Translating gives CASSPRDRDQETQYF.